This T cell receptor beta chain was obtained from a study of T cell responses to AZD1222 COVID-19 vaccine. Study findings and constraints: Reportedly, nearly half of unique spike TCRs recognized epitopes outside B.1.351/B.1.1.7 mutations. Of the AZD1222 recipients, only six or seven were seropositive at baseline. The study found vaccine-associated CD4 TCRs spanning spike, dominant at 160-218 and 743-854.

The junction had 6 bases not matched to a gene; V was cut back by 6 bases and J by 5 bases. CDR1 is MNHEY and CDR2 is SVGAGI in the germline V gene. The CDR3 has 15 amino acids. A word on this clone: What it binds is not known.

TCRdb keeps only in-frame clones here, not all; method: immunoSEQ multiplex PCR. The sample lists roughly 80,000 clones, roughly nine tenths occurring once. This specimen was peripheral blood, taken on day 0 of AZD1222 vaccination. The sequence was obtained from an adult in good health. V gene TRBV6-5 combines with J gene TRBJ2-1; 11 bases line up with TRBD2. The CDR3 reads CASRGRLAGNNEQFF. CDR3 DNA sequence: TGTGCCAGCAGAGGACGACTAGCGGGGAACAATGAGCAGTTCTTC.